The rows below give T cell receptor beta chains drawn from one sample of a study of molecular identifiers for immune sequencing clone quantification. Each CDR3 protein gets one entry after TCRdb re-called the PCR reads with MiXCR. Of around 470,000 distinct CDR3 sequences in the sample, about 21% are singletons; the top ten hold under 0.85%. Sequenced input: naive CD8+ T cells from blood, with Jurkat cell RNA spiked in. These receptor sequences come from a human donor in good health. Some libraries in this study had Jurkat cell RNA spiked in. Each CDR3 is given without its conserved first and last residue.

CDR3aa	j_gene	v_gene
SVWADTQY	TRBJ2-3	TRBV29-1
ASSLGTGEPQETQY	TRBJ2-5	TRBV7-9
ASSVAEQGSTDTQY	TRBJ2-3	TRBV9
ASSPEKGQQYEQY	TRBJ2-7	TRBV4-1
ASSLATGGTYEQY	TRBJ2-7	TRBV5-4
SVVGKEGGFVNEQF	TRBJ2-1	TRBV29-1
AIALDGTYEQY	TRBJ2-7	TRBV10-3
ASSQGVGGQGYGEQF	TRBJ2-1	TRBV4-1
ASSSGTHLNTGELF	TRBJ2-2	TRBV12-3/TRBV12-4
ASSQDGPGDTQY	TRBJ2-3	TRBV14
ASSLMTGAQDAF	TRBJ1-1	TRBV6-5
ASSQDYGGGADTQY	TRBJ2-3	TRBV4-2
ASSLYSQEQF	TRBJ2-1	TRBV11-2
ASSQDRIGAHGELF	TRBJ2-2	TRBV4-3
ASSFKSSYNEQF	TRBJ2-1	TRBV12-3/TRBV12-4
ASSSDRGPYGYT	TRBJ1-2	TRBV18
ASSPWPGSTDTQY	TRBJ2-3	TRBV5-6
ASSYGAGLTDTQY	TRBJ2-3	TRBV6-5
ASSQDMRQPQH	TRBJ1-5	TRBV4-1
ASSYPVPNEQF	TRBJ2-1	TRBV6-2/TRBV6-3
SARGGTARPGANVLT	TRBJ2-6	TRBV20-1
ASSPGRGAGNTEAF	TRBJ1-1	TRBV4-1
ASLRQGNTEAF	TRBJ1-1	TRBV12-3/TRBV12-4
SARVGGTSGSETQY	TRBJ2-5	TRBV20-1
ASSGRVSGPETQY	TRBJ2-5	TRBV5-6
ASSFSGDEAF	TRBJ1-1	TRBV27
ASRRDTAANAGELF	TRBJ2-2	TRBV6-5
ASSKERKGLAGDFLAKNIQY	TRBJ2-4	TRBV21-1
ASSLVLQFLAGWGPNEQF	TRBJ2-1	TRBV7-2
ASSYAEAGPYGYT	TRBJ1-2	TRBV6-5